This TCR beta chain was profiled in a study of blood T cell repertoires in COVID-19. Study as a whole: In each case, the material was cDNA or gDNA derived from T cells, B-cell-depleted T cells, or PBMCs.

To note about this clone: The sample holds other DNA sequences that translate to the same CDR3.

Sequenced by immunoSEQ multiplex PCR; TCRdb stores in-frame clones only, minus some. This sample carries some 230,000 clones, around 84% of them seen once, and the ten largest clones take 4.5% to 5.5%. The CDR3 totals 13 residues. With V trimmed by 5 bases and J by 4 bases, 2 bases remained unmatched. In germline, CDR1 is MNHEY, CDR2 SVGAGI. Sequencing used peripheral blood. The TCR comes from a woman in her fifties or sixties who had recovered from COVID-19. V is TRBV6-5 and J is TRBJ1-2; the match to TRBD1 covers 9 bases. Here the CDR3 reads CASSRQGVYGYTF. The CDR3 DNA reads TGTGCCAGCAGTCGACAGGGGGTCTATGGCTACACCTTC.